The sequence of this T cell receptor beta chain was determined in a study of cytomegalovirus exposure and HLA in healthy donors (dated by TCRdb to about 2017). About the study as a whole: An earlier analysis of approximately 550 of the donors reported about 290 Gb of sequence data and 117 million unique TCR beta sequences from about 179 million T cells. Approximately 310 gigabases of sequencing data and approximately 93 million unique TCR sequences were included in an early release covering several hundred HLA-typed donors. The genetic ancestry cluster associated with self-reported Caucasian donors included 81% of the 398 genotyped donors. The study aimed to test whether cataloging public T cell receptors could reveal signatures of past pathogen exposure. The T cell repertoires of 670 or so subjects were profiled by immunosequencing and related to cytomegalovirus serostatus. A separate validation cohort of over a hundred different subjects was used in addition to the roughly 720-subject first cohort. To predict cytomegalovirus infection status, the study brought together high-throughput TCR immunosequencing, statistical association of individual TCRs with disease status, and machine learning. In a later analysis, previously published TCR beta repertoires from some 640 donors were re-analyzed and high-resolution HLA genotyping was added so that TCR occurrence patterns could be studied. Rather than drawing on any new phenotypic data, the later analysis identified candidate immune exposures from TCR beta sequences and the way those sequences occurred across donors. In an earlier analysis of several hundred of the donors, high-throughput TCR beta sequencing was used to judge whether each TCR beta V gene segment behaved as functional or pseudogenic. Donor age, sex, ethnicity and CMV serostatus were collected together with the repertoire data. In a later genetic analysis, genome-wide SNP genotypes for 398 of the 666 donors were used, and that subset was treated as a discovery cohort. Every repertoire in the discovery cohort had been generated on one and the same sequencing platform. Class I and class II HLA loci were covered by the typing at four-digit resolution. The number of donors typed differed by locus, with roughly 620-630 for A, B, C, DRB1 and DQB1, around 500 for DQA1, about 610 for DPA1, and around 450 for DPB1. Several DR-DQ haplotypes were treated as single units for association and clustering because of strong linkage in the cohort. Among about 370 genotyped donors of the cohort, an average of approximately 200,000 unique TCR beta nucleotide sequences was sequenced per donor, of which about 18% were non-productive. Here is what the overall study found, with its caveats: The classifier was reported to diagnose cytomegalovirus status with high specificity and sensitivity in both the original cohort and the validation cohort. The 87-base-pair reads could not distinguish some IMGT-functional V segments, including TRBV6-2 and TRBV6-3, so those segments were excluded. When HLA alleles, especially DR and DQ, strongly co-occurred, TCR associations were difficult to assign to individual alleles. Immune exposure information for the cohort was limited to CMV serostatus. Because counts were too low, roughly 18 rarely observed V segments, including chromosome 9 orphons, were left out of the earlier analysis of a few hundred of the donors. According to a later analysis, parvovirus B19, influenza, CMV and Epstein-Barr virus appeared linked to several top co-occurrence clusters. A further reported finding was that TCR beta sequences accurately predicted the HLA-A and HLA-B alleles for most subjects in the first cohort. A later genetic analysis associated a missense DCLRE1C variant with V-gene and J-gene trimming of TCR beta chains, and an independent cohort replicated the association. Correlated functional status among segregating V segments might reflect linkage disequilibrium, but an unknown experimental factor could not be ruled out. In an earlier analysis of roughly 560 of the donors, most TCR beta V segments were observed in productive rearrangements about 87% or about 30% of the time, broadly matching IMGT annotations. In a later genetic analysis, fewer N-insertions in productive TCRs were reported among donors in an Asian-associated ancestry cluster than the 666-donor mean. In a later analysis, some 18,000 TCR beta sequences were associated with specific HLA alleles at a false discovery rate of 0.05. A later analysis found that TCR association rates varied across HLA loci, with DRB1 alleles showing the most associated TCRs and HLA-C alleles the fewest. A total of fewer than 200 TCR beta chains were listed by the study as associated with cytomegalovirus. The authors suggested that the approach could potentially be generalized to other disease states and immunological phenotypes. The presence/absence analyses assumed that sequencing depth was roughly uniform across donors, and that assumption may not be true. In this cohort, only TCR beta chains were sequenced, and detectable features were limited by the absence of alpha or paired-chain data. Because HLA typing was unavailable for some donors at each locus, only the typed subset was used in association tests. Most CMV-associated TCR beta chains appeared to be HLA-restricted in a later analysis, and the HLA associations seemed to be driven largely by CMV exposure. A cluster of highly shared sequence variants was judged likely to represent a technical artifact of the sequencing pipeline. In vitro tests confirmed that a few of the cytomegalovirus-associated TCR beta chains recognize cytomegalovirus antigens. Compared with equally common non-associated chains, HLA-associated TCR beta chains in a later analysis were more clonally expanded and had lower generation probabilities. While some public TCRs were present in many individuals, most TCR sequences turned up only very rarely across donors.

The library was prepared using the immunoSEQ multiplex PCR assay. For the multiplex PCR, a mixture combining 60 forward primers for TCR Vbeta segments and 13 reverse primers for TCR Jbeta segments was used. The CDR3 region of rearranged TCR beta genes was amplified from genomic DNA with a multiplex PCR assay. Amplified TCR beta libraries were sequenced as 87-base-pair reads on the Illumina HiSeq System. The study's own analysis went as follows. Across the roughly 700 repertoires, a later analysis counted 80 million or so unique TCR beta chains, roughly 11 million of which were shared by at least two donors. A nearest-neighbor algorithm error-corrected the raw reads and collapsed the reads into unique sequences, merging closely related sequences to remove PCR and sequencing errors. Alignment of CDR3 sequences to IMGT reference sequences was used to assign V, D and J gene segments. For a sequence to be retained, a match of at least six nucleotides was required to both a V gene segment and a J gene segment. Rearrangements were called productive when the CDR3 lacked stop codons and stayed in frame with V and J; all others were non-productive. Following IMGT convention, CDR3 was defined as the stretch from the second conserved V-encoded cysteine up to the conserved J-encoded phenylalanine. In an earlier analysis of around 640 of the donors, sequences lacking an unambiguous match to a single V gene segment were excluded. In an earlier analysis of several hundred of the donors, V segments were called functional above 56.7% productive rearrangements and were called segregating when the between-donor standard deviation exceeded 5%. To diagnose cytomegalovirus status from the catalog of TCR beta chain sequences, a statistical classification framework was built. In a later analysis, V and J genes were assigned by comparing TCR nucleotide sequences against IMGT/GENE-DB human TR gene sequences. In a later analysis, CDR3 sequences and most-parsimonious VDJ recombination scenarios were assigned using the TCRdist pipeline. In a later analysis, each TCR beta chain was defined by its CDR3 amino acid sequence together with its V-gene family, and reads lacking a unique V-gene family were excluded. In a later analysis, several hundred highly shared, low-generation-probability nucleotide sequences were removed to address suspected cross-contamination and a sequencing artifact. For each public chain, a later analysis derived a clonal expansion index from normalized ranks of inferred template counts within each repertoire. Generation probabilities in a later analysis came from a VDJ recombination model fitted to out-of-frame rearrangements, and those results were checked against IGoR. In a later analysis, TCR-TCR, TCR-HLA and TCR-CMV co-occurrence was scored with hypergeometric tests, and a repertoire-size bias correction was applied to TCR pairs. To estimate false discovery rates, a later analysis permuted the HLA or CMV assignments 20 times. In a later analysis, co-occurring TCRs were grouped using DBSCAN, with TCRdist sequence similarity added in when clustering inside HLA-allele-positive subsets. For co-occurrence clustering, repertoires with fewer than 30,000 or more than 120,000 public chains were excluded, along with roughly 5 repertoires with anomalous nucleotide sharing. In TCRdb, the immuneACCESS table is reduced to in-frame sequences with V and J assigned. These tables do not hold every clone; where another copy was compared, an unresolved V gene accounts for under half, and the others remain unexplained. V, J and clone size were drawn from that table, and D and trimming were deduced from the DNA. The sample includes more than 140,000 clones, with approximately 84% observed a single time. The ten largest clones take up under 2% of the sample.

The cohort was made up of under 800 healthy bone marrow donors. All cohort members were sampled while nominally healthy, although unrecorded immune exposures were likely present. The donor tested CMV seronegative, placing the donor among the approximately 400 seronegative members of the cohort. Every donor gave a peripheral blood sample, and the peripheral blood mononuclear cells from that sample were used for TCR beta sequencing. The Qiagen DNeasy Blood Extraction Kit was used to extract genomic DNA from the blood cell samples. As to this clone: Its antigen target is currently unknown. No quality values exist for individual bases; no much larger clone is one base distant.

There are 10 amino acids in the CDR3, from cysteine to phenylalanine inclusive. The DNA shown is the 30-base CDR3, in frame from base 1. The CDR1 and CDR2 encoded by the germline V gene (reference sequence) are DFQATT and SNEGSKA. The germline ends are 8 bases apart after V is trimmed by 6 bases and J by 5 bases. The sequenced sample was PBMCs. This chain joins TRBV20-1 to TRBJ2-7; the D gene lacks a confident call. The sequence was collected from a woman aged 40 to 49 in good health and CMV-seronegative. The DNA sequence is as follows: TGCAGTGCCCGCCGGGACGAGCAGTACTTC. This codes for CSARRDEQYF.